Listed below are T cell receptor beta chains from one sample, sequenced in a study of shared clonotypes between healthy human individuals. The method was immunoSEQ multiplex PCR; TCRdb's version includes in-frame clones alone and lacks a portion of them. The sample records over a million clones, roughly 96% being singletons. Sequencing was performed on naive CD4+ T cells sorted from blood. These receptors came from a man in his thirties or forties in good health. Both conserved end residues are part of each CDR3. A D gene is named only where the DNA matches it firmly.

v_call	d_call	j_call	cdr3_aa
TRBV10-2	TRBD1	TRBJ1-1	CASSDSRTGITEAFF
TRBV6-5	NA	TRBJ1-2	CASSDPGSGYTF
TRBV27	TRBD2	TRBJ2-7	CASSFGRSYEQYF
TRBV10-3	NA	TRBJ2-3	CAISPYRTSTDTQYF
TRBV7-9	TRBD1	TRBJ2-3	CASSVRGTGNTQYF
TRBV5-1	TRBD2	TRBJ2-3	CASSLPLLAGGGTDTQYF
TRBV6-1	TRBD2	TRBJ2-2	CASMGTSGITGELFF
TRBV9	NA	TRBJ2-2	CASSVVGASGELFF
TRBV27	TRBD1	TRBJ2-1	CASSVDRGSSNEQFF
TRBV6-5	NA	TRBJ2-2	CASRRLGRTGELFF
TRBV14	NA	TRBJ2-5	CASSQDMEETQYF
TRBV7-2	NA	TRBJ2-7	CASSFAQDEQYF
TRBV6-1	NA	TRBJ2-7	CASTGTSSSYEQYF
TRBV4-3	NA	TRBJ2-2	CASSQGRGMSTGELFF
TRBV5-1	NA	TRBJ2-4	CASKAASGKNIQYF
TRBV6-1	TRBD2	TRBJ2-5	CASNLAGGPETQYF
TRBV7-9	NA	TRBJ2-1	CASSLEIARPPIYNEQFF
TRBV5-1	NA	TRBJ2-3	CASRGVGSYADTQYF
TRBV9	TRBD1	TRBJ1-1	CASSVLGQKNTEAFF
TRBV4-3	NA	TRBJ2-1	CASSQEREREQFF
TRBV5-4	NA	TRBJ1-4	CASSPGRAEKLFF
TRBV19	NA	TRBJ2-1	CASSMGVSSYNEQFF
TRBV11-3	TRBD2	TRBJ2-2	CASSLPSGVDGTGELFF
TRBV18	TRBD2	TRBJ2-7	CASSPLAGRASYEQYF
TRBV5-1	NA	TRBJ2-1	CASSLVAAPYNEQFF
TRBV7-9	TRBD1	TRBJ1-4	CASSESRRTGASEKLFF
TRBV2	NA	TRBJ2-2	CASTLGNTGELFF
TRBV5-1	TRBD1	TRBJ2-1	CASGTGETYTYNEQFF
TRBV6-1	NA	TRBJ1-5	CASSEVWGQPQHF
TRBV6-6	NA	TRBJ1-5	CASSYSGDYSNQPQHF
TRBV18	NA	TRBJ2-7	CASSPRGNEQYF
TRBV28	NA	TRBJ1-2	CASSPNSGIPNYGYTF
TRBV30	TRBD2	TRBJ2-7	CAWRASGSSYEQYF
TRBV30	TRBD1	TRBJ1-5	CAWSVGDRINQPQHF
TRBV28	NA	TRBJ1-1	CASSLVGVEAFF
TRBV10-3	NA	TRBJ2-7	CAISELPLEQYF
TRBV19	TRBD1	TRBJ2-1	CASSISGQGSNEQFF
TRBV19	NA	TRBJ2-3	CASRSAGYTDTQYF
TRBV14	TRBD2	TRBJ2-7	CASSPRLAGAEQYF
TRBV7-9	TRBD2	TRBJ2-1	CASSLDPGLASYNEQFF
TRBV6-5	TRBD1	TRBJ1-2	CASSRQGGHGYTF
TRBV9	TRBD1	TRBJ1-4	CASSSQGGNRDREKLFF
TRBV19	NA	TRBJ2-1	CASSIQPDSYNEQFF
TRBV5-1	TRBD2	TRBJ2-1	CASSSGTKLYNEQFF
TRBV5-1	NA	TRBJ2-7	CASSLATTSSYEQYF
TRBV27	NA	TRBJ2-1	CASSSMIQRGSNNEQFF
TRBV5-8	TRBD1	TRBJ1-2	CASSLADRETYGYTF
TRBV7-2	NA	TRBJ1-5	CASSSRGGQGGGQPQHF
TRBV4-2	TRBD2	TRBJ2-2	CASSQGTSGRRNTGELFF
TRBV2	NA	TRBJ1-1	CASRGGGNTEAFF
TRBV7-2	TRBD1	TRBJ2-5	CASSRQGATQETQYF
TRBV15	NA	TRBJ2-1	CATSTNGNMQFF